The sequence of this T cell receptor (beta chain) was determined in a study of regulatory T cells in long-lasting Graves disease. V lost 5 bases, J lost 0 bases, and 14 bases lay in between. The CDR3 spans 16 residues. CDR3-region Arm-PCR and iRepertoire HTBI primers produced the TCR beta libraries. TCRdb recomputed calls from the multiplex PCR reads with MiXCR, one row per CDR3 protein. The table lists 450,000 to 700,000 distinct CDR3 sequences, roughly 13% of them singletons. This clonotype was detected many times. Its cognate antigen is unknown. The time point here: newly diagnosed GD, antithyroid drugs for less than 3 months. Extracted PBMC RNA gave rise to the TCR library. Study outcomes and limitations: Favoring TRBV28, TRBJ1-2 and TRBJ2-5 was a feature seen in persistent disease.

A further study also used this sample, focusing on T cells in Graves' hyperthyroidism and ophthalmopathy. That investigation notes: Initially, a first-round RT-PCR of the TCR CDR3 employed the HTBI primer set.

The rearrangement joins TRBV12-3 or TRBV12-4 to TRBJ2-1; possible D gene TRBD2, 5 bases. This specimen was peripheral blood mononuclear cells (PBMCs), taken at new diagnosis, from a patient treated with antithyroid drugs. This TCR was sampled from a man younger than 40 with Graves disease. The CDR3 bases are TGTGCCAGCAGTCCCACTAGGGTCCTCTCCTACAATGAGCAGTTCTTC. Its protein product is CASSPTRVLSYNEQFF.